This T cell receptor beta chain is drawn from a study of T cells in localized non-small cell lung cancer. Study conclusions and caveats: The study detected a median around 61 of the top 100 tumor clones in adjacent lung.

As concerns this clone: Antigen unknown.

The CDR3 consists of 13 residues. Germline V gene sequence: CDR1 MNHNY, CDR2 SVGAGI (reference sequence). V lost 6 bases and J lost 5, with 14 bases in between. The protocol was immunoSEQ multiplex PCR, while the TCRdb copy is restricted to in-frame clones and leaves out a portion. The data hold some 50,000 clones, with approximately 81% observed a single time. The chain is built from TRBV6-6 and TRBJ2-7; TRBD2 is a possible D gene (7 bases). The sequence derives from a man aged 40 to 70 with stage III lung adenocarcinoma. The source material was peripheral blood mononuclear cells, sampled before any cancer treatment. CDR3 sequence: CASRVRGGHEQYF. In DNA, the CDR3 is TGTGCCAGCAGGGTTAGGGGGGGCCACGAGCAGTACTTC.